Reported below is one T cell receptor (beta chain). The antigen is not known. This sample was taken from a study of Graves' ophthalmopathy and Graves' hyperthyroidism. Findings of the study overall: The 13-signature model separated ophthalmopathy from stable hyperthyroidism at around 90% sensitivity and around 81% specificity.

Amplified material comprised TCR beta CDR3 regions derived from RNA transcripts. After a first-round RT-PCR with HTBI primers, a second-round multiplex PCR was run. TCRdb reprocessed the multiplex PCR reads via MiXCR and lists one record per CDR3 protein. The table shows over a million distinct CDR3 sequences, with roughly 35% occurring only once. V was pared by 4 bases and J by 5 bases, with 5 bases between. Germline V lookup: CDR1 SQVTM, CDR2 ANQGSEA. CDR3 size: 10 residues. Sequencing input: peripheral blood or thyroid tissue (not recorded which). The receptor's source is an adult man with Graves' hyperthyroidism. This chain uses TRBV29-1 with TRBJ1-1; no reliable D call. CDR3 residues: CSVVTTEAFF. The CDR3 bases are TGCAGCGTTGTGACGACTGAAGCTTTCTTT.